This is a list of T cell receptor beta chains from one sample in a study of human T cells and chemical hapten exposure. TCRdb analysed the RACE reads with MiXCR anew, one entry per CDR3 protein. The profile shows about 77,000 distinct CDR3 sequences, 8.6% of them singletons. The sequenced sample consisted of whole blood. The receptors shown here come from a female donor in good health. Some clones in this sample may be carry-over from other donors' samples. Both conserved end residues are part of each CDR3.

V gene: TRBV11-2; J gene: TRBJ1-5; CDR3 protein: CASSLGYNQPQHF
V gene: TRBV3-1; J gene: TRBJ2-3; CDR3 protein: CASSLRGTSTDTQYF
V gene: TRBV12-3/TRBV12-4; J gene: TRBJ2-1; CDR3 protein: CASRSPTGGNEQFF
V gene: TRBV2; J gene: TRBJ2-3; CDR3 protein: CASSEKAGIETDTQYF
V gene: TRBV5-1; J gene: TRBJ2-5; CDR3 protein: CASSFQTEETQYF
V gene: TRBV12-3/TRBV12-4; J gene: TRBJ2-2; CDR3 protein: CASSVSGGGPRELFF
V gene: TRBV24-1; J gene: TRBJ2-6; CDR3 protein: CATSDSGVMGANVLTF
V gene: TRBV5-1; J gene: TRBJ2-7; CDR3 protein: CASSLAVSNRDEQYF
V gene: TRBV6-2/TRBV6-3; J gene: TRBJ2-3; CDR3 protein: CASSFLAGARDTQYF
V gene: TRBV6-5; J gene: TRBJ1-4; CDR3 protein: CASSADRLLEKLFF
V gene: TRBV29-1; J gene: TRBJ1-1; CDR3 protein: CSVEVQGRTEAFF
V gene: TRBV7-9; J gene: TRBJ2-6; CDR3 protein: CASSQSFTGTGANVLTF
V gene: TRBV6-5; J gene: TRBJ2-7; CDR3 protein: CASSSRRAYEQYF
V gene: TRBV29-1; J gene: TRBJ2-7; CDR3 protein: CSVVVAGVTGQYF
V gene: TRBV9; J gene: TRBJ2-7; CDR3 protein: CASGGSVSHEQYF
V gene: TRBV20-1; J gene: TRBJ2-2; CDR3 protein: CSARDSRFLAGDTNTGELFF
V gene: TRBV10-3; J gene: TRBJ2-7; CDR3 protein: CATLALKSSGGYYEQYF
V gene: TRBV6-6; J gene: TRBJ2-7; CDR3 protein: CASSYGRPYEQYF
V gene: TRBV5-1; J gene: TRBJ2-2; CDR3 protein: CASAPDRPYTGELFF
V gene: TRBV4-3; J gene: TRBJ1-5; CDR3 protein: CASSQDGNSRGVQPQHF
V gene: TRBV29-1; J gene: TRBJ1-1; CDR3 protein: CSALTTANTEAFF
V gene: TRBV6-6; J gene: TRBJ2-2; CDR3 protein: CASSTPETGHTGELFF
V gene: TRBV7-8; J gene: TRBJ2-5; CDR3 protein: CASSSRTGRGETQYF
V gene: TRBV5-1; J gene: TRBJ1-1; CDR3 protein: CASNRNGRTEAFF
V gene: TRBV29-1; J gene: TRBJ1-1; CDR3 protein: CSVGHGTNTEAFF
V gene: TRBV12-3/TRBV12-4; J gene: TRBJ1-6; CDR3 protein: CASSNRNSPLHF
V gene: TRBV30; J gene: TRBJ2-1; CDR3 protein: CAWGISYNEQFF
V gene: TRBV20-1; J gene: TRBJ2-3; CDR3 protein: CSARTPTSSTDTQYF
V gene: TRBV20-1; J gene: TRBJ1-1; CDR3 protein: CSAETFNRGNTEAFF
V gene: TRBV3-1; J gene: TRBJ1-2; CDR3 protein: CASSQGVVRDYGYTF
V gene: TRBV6-6; J gene: TRBJ1-2; CDR3 protein: CASIMIGDSRYNYGYTF
V gene: TRBV11-2; J gene: TRBJ2-3; CDR3 protein: CASSLRGRSFTDTQYF
V gene: TRBV2; J gene: TRBJ1-5; CDR3 protein: CASSARDGSNQPQHF
V gene: TRBV5-4; J gene: TRBJ2-7; CDR3 protein: CASSLRQGTYEQYF
V gene: TRBV6-2/TRBV6-3; J gene: TRBJ2-1; CDR3 protein: CASRTSGGFEQFF
V gene: TRBV3-1; J gene: TRBJ2-3; CDR3 protein: CASSRRIASGGYSSTDTQYF
V gene: TRBV20-1; J gene: TRBJ2-1; CDR3 protein: CSARRTSGGNEQFF
V gene: TRBV27; J gene: TRBJ1-5; CDR3 protein: CASSWRGSNQPQHF
V gene: TRBV7-8; J gene: TRBJ1-1; CDR3 protein: CASSRRQGNFDTEAFF
V gene: TRBV4-3; J gene: TRBJ1-1; CDR3 protein: CASSQDGDLEAFF
V gene: TRBV7-2; J gene: TRBJ1-5; CDR3 protein: CASSKTRGNNQPQHF
V gene: TRBV7-2; J gene: TRBJ1-5; CDR3 protein: CASSLSHVGQPQHF
V gene: TRBV27; J gene: TRBJ2-6; CDR3 protein: CASGGSGANVLTF
V gene: TRBV2; J gene: TRBJ2-7; CDR3 protein: CASSEFFYEQYF
V gene: TRBV20-1; J gene: TRBJ2-7; CDR3 protein: CRTTARSYEQYF
V gene: TRBV5-5; J gene: TRBJ1-5; CDR3 protein: CASSLPGDQPQHF
V gene: TRBV6-2/TRBV6-3; J gene: TRBJ1-6; CDR3 protein: CASRLIRTASSYNSPLHF
V gene: TRBV6-1; J gene: TRBJ2-5; CDR3 protein: CASSENRGNQETQYF
V gene: TRBV5-5; J gene: TRBJ2-7; CDR3 protein: CASSPRDSPSSYEQYF
V gene: TRBV5-1; J gene: TRBJ1-5; CDR3 protein: CASSTGLFNQPQHF
V gene: TRBV6-2/TRBV6-3; J gene: TRBJ2-5; CDR3 protein: CASSYADGGTQYF
V gene: TRBV29-1; J gene: TRBJ1-1; CDR3 protein: CSVEELGTEAFF
V gene: TRBV5-5; J gene: TRBJ2-1; CDR3 protein: CASSLALSSYNEQFF
V gene: TRBV10-3; J gene: TRBJ2-1; CDR3 protein: CAISELRGDRTINNEQFF
V gene: TRBV18; J gene: TRBJ1-2; CDR3 protein: CASSPPISGRTYGYTF
V gene: TRBV9; J gene: TRBJ2-7; CDR3 protein: CASSSPPAEQYF